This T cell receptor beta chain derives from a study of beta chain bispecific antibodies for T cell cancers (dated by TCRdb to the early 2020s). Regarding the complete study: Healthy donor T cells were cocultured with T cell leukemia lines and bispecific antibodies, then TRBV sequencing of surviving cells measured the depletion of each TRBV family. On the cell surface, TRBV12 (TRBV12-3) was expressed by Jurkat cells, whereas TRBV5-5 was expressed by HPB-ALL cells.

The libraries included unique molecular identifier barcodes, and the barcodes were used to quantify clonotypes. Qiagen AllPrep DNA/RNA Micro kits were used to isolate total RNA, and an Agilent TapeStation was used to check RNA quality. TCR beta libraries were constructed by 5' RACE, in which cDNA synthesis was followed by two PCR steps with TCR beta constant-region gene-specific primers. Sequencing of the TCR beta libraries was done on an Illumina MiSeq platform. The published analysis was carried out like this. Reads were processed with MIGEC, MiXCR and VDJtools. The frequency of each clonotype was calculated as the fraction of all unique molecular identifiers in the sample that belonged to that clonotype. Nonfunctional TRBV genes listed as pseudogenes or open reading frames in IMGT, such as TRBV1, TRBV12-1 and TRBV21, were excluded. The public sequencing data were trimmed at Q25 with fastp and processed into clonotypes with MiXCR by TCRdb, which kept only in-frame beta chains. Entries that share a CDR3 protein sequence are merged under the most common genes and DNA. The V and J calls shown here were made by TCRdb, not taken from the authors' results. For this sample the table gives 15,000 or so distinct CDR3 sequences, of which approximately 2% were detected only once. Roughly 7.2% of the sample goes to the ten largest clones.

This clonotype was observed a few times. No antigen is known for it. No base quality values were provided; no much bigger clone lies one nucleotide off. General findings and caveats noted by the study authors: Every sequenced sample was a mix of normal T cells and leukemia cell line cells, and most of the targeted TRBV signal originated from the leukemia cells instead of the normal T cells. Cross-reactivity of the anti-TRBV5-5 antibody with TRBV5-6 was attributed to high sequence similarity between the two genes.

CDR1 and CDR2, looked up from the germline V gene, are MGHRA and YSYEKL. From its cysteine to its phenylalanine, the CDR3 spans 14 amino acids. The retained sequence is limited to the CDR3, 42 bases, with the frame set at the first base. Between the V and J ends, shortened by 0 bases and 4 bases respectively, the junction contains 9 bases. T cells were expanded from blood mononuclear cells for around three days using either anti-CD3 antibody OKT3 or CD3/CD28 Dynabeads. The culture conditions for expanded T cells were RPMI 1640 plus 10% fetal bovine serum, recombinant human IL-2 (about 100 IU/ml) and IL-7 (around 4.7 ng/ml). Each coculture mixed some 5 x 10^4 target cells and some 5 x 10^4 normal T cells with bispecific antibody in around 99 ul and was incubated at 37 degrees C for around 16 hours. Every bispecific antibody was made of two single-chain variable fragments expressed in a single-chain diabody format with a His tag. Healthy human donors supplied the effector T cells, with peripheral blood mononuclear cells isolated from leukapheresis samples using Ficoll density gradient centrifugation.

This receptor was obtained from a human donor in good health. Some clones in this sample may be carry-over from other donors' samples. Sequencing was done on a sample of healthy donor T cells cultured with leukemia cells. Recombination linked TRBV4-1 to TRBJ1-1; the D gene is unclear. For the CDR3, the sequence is CASSQETFRTEAFF. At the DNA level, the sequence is TGCGCCAGCAGCCAAGAGACTTTTCGCACTGAAGCTTTCTTT.